This paragraph reports one T cell receptor beta chain. The record originates from a study of blood T cell repertoires in COVID-19. Across the study: Samples taken during acute and convalescent COVID-19 were collected in the United States, Italy and Spain. Sample material is recorded as cDNA or gDNA derived from T cells, B-cell-depleted T cells, or PBMCs.

From germline, CDR1 is SGHTA and CDR2 FQGNSA. Trimming removed 0 bases at V and 3 bases at J, with 9 bases between. The length of the CDR3 is 14 residues. In the original analysis: Nucleated cell counts were estimated from reference gene primer amplification. TCRdb's table, derived via immunoSEQ multiplex PCR, lists solely in-frame clones and lacks some. V, J and clone size are taken as reported in that table, and D and trimming were inferred from the DNA itself. The data show just over 300,000 clones, about 90% seen once. This TCR was sampled from a man between 18 and 29 years old with active or convalescent COVID-19. The chain carries TRBV7-2 and TRBJ2-7; D may be TRBD2 (6 bases). Sequenced: peripheral blood. Here the CDR3 reads CASSLAGLRYEQYF. The DNA for the CDR3 is TGTGCCAGCAGCTTAGCGGGACTCCGCTACGAGCAGTACTTC.